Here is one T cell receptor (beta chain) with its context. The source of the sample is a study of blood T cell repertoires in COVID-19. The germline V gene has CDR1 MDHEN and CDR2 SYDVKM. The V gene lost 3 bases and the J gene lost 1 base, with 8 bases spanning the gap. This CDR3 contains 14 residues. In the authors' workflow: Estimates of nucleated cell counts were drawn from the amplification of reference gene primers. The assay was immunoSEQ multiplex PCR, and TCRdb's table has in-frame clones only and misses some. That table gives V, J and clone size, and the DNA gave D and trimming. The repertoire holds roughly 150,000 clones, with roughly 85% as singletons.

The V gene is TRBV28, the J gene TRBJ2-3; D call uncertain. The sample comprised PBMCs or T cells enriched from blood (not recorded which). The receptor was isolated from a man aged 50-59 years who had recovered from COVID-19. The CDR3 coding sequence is TGTGCCAGCAGTTTCCTTAGTGGCACAGATACGCAGTATTTT. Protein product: CASSFLSGTDTQYF. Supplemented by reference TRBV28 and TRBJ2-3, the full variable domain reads DVKVTQSSRYLVKRTGEKVFLECVQDMDHENMFWYRQDPGLGLRLIYFSYDVKMKEKGDIPEGYSVSREKKERFSLILESASTNQTSMYLCASSFLSGTDTQYFGPGTRLTVL.